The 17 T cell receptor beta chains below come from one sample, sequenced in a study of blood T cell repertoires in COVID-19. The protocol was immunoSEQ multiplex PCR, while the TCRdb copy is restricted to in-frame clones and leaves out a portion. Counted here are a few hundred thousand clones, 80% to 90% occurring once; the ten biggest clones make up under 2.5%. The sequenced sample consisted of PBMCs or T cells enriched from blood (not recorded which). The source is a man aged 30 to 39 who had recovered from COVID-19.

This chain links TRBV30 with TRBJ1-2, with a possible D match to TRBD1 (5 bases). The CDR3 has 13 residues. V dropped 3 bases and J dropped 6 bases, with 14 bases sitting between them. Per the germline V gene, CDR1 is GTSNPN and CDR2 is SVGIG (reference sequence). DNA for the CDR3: TGTGCCTGGAGGGGGGGATGGAGGGATGGCTACACCTTC. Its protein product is CAWRGGWRDGYTF.

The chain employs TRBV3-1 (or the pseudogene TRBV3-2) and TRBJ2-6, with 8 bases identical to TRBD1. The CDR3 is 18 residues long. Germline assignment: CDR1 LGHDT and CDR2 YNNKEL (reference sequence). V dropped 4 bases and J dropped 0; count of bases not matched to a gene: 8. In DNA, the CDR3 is TGTGCCAGCAGCCTTCTAGGACAGGGATCCTCTGGGGCCAACGTCCTGACTTTC. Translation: CASSLLGQGSSGANVLTF.

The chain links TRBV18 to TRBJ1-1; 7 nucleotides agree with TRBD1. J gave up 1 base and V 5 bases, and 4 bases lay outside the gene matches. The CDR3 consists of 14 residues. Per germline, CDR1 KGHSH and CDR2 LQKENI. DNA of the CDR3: TGTGCCAGCTCAAGACAGGGAGCGAACACTGAAGCTTTCTTT. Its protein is CASSRQGANTEAFF.

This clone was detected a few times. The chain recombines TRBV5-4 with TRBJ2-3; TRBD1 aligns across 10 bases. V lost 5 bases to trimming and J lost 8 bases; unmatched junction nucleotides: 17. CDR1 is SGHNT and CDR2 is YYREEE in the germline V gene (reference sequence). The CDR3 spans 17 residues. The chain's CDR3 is CASRRTGGIRGGATQYF. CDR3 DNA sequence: TGTGCCAGCAGGCGGACAGGGGGTATTAGGGGAGGGGCTACGCAGTATTTT.

CDR3 in DNA: TGTGCCAGCAAATTTCAGGGACAGCCTAATGAAAAACTGTTTTTT. The encoded protein is CASKFQGQPNEKLFF. The chain uses TRBV6-5 and TRBJ1-4; 7 bases fit TRBD1. Germline V gives CDR1 MNHEY, CDR2 SVGAGI. V was clipped by 7 bases and J by 3 bases; unmatched bases: 8. This CDR3 comprises 15 residues.

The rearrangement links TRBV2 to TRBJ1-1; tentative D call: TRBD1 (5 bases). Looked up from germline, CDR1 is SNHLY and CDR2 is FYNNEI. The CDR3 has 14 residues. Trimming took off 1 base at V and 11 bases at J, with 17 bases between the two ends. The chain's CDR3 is CASSEDSGYSWAFF. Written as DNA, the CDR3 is TGTGCCAGCAGTGAAGATTCAGGGTATTCGTGGGCTTTCTTT.

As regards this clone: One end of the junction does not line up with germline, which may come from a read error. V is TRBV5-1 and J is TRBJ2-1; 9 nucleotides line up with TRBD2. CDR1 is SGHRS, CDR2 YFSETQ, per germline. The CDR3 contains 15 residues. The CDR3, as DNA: TGCGCCAGCTGCTTGGGGGGGCGGGGGGGGGATGAGCAGTTCTTC. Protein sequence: CASCLGGRGGDEQFF.

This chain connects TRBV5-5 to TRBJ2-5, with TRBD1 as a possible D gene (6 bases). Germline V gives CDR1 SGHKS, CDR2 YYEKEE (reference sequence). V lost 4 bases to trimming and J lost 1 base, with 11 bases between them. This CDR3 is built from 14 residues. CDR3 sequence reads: CASSLQGSQETQYF. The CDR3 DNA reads TGTGCCAGCAGCCTACAGGGTTCCCAAGAGACCCAGTACTTC.

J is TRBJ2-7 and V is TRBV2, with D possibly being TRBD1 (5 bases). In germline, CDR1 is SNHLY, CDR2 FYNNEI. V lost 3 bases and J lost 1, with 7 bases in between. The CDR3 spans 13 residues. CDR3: CASSDRVSYEQYF. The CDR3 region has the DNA TGTGCCAGCAGTGACAGGGTTTCCTACGAGCAGTACTTC.

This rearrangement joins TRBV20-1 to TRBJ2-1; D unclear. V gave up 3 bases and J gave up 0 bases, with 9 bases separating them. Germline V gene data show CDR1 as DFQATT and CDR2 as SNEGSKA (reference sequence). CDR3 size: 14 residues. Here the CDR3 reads CSASILYSYNEQFF. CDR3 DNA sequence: TGCAGTGCTAGTATTCTATACTCCTACAATGAGCAGTTCTTC.

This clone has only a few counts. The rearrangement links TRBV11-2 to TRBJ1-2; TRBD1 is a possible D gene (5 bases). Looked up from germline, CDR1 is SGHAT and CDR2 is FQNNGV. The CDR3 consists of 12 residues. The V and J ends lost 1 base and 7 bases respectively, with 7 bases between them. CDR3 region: CASSLGGRGYTF. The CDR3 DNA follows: TGTGCCAGCAGCTTAGGGGGCCGTGGCTACACCTTC.

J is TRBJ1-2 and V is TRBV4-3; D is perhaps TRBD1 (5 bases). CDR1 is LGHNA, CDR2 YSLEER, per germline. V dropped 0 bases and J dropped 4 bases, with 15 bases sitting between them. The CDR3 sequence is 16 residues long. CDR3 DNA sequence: TGCGCCAGCAGCCAAGAACTTGGAGAAGGGGTCTATGGCTACACCTTC. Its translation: CASSQELGEGVYGYTF.

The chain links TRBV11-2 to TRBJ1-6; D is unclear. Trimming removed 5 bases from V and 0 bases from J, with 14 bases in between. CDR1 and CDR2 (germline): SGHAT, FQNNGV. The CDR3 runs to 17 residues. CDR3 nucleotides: TGTGCCAGCAGCCTCCGAGGGAGAAGCTCCTATAATTCACCCCTCCACTTT. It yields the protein CASSLRGRSSYNSPLHF. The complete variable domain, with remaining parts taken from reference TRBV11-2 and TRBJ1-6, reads EAGVAQSPRYKIIEKRQSVAFWCNPISGHATLYWYQQILGQGPKLLIQFQNNGVVDDSQLPKDRFSAERLKGVDSTLKIQPAKLEDSAVYLCASSLRGRSSYNSPLHFGNGTRLTVT.

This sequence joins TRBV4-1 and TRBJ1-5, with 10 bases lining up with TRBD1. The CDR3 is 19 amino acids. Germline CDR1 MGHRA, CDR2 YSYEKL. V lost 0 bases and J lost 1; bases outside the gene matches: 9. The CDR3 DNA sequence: TGCGCCAGCAGCCAAGATATTCCAGGACAGGGGGGAAGCAATCAGCCCCAGCATTTT. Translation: CASSQDIPGQGGSNQPQHF.

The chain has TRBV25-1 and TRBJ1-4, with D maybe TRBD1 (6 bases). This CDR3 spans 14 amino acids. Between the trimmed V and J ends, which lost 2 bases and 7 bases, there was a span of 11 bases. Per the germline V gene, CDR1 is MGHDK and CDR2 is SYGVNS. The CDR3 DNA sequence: TGTGCCAGCAGTGAACGACAGGATGGTGAAAAACTGTTTTTT. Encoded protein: CASSERQDGEKLFF.

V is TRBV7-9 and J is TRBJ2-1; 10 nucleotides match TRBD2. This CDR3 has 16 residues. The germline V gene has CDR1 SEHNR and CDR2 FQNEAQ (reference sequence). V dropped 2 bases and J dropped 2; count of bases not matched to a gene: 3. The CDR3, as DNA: TGTGCCAGCAGCTTATGGCTAGCGGGGGCCTACAATGAGCAGTTCTTC. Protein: CASSLWLAGAYNEQFF.

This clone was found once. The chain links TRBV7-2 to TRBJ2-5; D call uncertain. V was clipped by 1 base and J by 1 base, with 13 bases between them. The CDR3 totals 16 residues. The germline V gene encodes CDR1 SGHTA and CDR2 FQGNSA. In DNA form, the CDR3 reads TGTGCCAGCAGCTTAGATAACCGAGAATTCCAAGAGACCCAGTACTTC. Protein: CASSLDNREFQETQYF.